This T cell receptor (beta chain) was sequenced during a study of control samples from healthy donors and cancer patients. Assay used: immunoSEQ multiplex PCR; TCRdb lists only in-frame clones, some missing. This table holds 63,000 or so clones, approximately 84% found once. The CDR3 covers 16 residues. Germline lookup yields CDR1 KGHSH and CDR2 LQKENI. V lost 2 bases, J lost 4 bases, and 9 bases stayed unmatched. Sample: blood. This rearrangement joins TRBV18 to TRBJ1-1; 8 bases are shared with TRBD1. The clonotype was recovered from a middle-aged man in good health. CDR3 DNA sequence: TGTGCCAGCTCACCAGGCGGACAGGGAATGGGCACTGAAGCTTTCTTT. Translated, it gives CASSPGGQGMGTEAFF.